The 21 T cell receptor beta chains below all came from one sample that was sequenced in a study of blood T cell repertoires in COVID-19. The repertoire was sequenced with immunoSEQ multiplex PCR; TCRdb's copy has only in-frame clones and lacks some. The sample carries approximately 140,000 clones, about 80% recorded once. Sequencing was done on a sample of peripheral blood. The source is a human donor in a cohort sampled during active COVID-19.

J is TRBJ2-7 and V is TRBV29-1, with a tentative D call TRBD1 (6 bases). This CDR3 is built from 13 residues. In germline, CDR1 is SQVTM, CDR2 ANQGSEA. Between the trimmed V and J ends, which lost 7 bases and 3 bases, there was a span of 16 bases. The CDR3 DNA reads TGCAGCGCCCGAGAGAGGGGACACTACGAGCAGTACTTC. This codes for CSARERGHYEQYF.

This clone has a single count. The CDR3 nucleotides read TGTGCCAGCTCGGTAGGACAGGGATATCAGCCCCAGCATTTT. Translation gives CASSVGQGYQPQHF. The J gene is TRBJ1-5, the V gene TRBV3-1 (or the pseudogene TRBV3-2), with 8 nucleotides matching TRBD1. Germline CDR1 and CDR2: LGHDT and YNNKEL (reference sequence). V trimming: 8 bases; J trimming: 5 bases; junction bases outside the gene matches: 8. The CDR3 covers 14 residues.

The chain has TRBV6-6 and TRBJ2-1; TRBD2 matches 11 bases. This CDR3 comprises 16 residues. The V gene's germline CDR1 is MNHNY and CDR2 SVGAGI (reference sequence). V dropped 3 bases and J dropped 7; count of bases not matched to a gene: 8. The CDR3 reads CASSYPSGRPWNEQFF. The CDR3 coding sequence is TGTGCCAGCAGTTATCCTAGCGGGAGGCCCTGGAATGAGCAGTTCTTC.

J is TRBJ2-3 and V is TRBV5-1; 8 bases align to TRBD2. The CDR3 length is 14 residues. The germline CDR1 and CDR2 sequences are SGHRS and YFSETQ. J lost 0 bases, V lost 5 bases, and 2 bases had no gene match. In DNA, the CDR3 is TGCGCCAGCAGGCGACTAGCGAGCACAGATACGCAGTATTTT. It yields the protein CASRRLASTDTQYF.

Here the CDR3 DNA reads TGTGCCAGCAGCCAAGGCGGGGCGACTAGCGTCTACTACAATGAGCAGTTCTTC. It codes for CASSQGGATSVYYNEQFF. The rearrangement joins TRBV14 to TRBJ2-1; 8 bases fit TRBD2. The CDR3 runs to 18 residues. The junction had 11 bases not matched to a gene; V was cut back by 1 base and J by 3 bases. The V gene's germline CDR1 is SGHDN and CDR2 FVKESK.

The chain employs TRBV7-8 and TRBJ1-4, with D possibly being TRBD1 (6 bases). The CDR3 extends over 17 amino acids. Trimming cost V 7 bases and J 4 bases, with 22 bases left between them. From germline, CDR1 is SGHVS and CDR2 FQNEAQ. The CDR3 sequence: CASTKGTGWVGNEKLFF. The CDR3 nucleotides read TGTGCCAGCACCAAAGGAACAGGGTGGGTGGGTAATGAAAAACTGTTTTTT.

This clone was found once. J is TRBJ2-5 and V is TRBV20-1; 8 bases agree with TRBD2. There are 11 residues in the CDR3. V trimming: 4 bases; J trimming: 5 bases; junction bases outside the gene matches: 0. Germline V gene sequence: CDR1 DFQATT, CDR2 SNEGSKA (reference sequence). This CDR3 reads CSATGGETQYF. The CDR3 coding sequence is TGCAGTGCTACGGGAGGGGAGACCCAGTACTTC.

The rearrangement uses TRBV2 and TRBJ2-7, with D perhaps matching TRBD2 (6 bases). The V end lost 4 bases, the J end lost 7 bases, and 17 bases lay between the germline ends. Germline CDR1 reads SNHLY; CDR2 reads FYNNEI. The length of the CDR3 is 14 residues. The CDR3 loop reads CASSGPSGDWEQYF. CDR3 bases: TGTGCCAGCAGTGGGCCCTCGGGGGATTGGGAGCAGTACTTC.

The J gene is TRBJ1-5, the V gene TRBV2; TRBD1 might be the D (6 bases). Germline loops: CDR1 SNHLY, CDR2 FYNNEI. This CDR3 has 15 residues. V was clipped by 6 bases and J by 2 bases, with 14 bases between them. The chain's CDR3 is CASRAGQSGNQPQHF. For the CDR3, the DNA is TGTGCCAGCAGGGCCGGACAGTCAGGCAATCAGCCCCAGCATTTT. The complete variable domain, with remaining parts taken from reference TRBV2 and TRBJ1-5, reads EPEVTQTPSHQVTQMGQEVILRCVPISNHLYFYWYRQILGQKVEFLVSFYNNEISEKSEIFDDQFSVERPDGSNFTLKIRSTKLEDSAMYFCASRAGQSGNQPQHFGDGTRLSIL.

The rearrangement links TRBV6-5 to TRBJ2-7, with D possibly matching TRBD1 (5 bases). V lost 0 bases and J lost 1, with 13 bases in between. Germline CDR1 MNHEY, CDR2 SVGAGI. The CDR3 has 16 amino acids. The CDR3 reads CASSYSTAGVSYEQYF. CDR3 DNA sequence: TGTGCCAGCAGTTACTCGACAGCCGGCGTGTCCTACGAGCAGTACTTC.

The chain is built from TRBV19 and TRBJ1-3; D perhaps matches TRBD1 (6 bases). The germline CDR1 and CDR2 sequences are LNHDA and SQIVND (reference sequence). Trimming took off 7 bases at V and 2 bases at J, with 18 bases between the two ends. This CDR3 region has 16 residues. The CDR3 DNA follows: TGTGCCAGTACCCAAGTGGGACAATCCGCTGGAAACACCATATATTTT. Amino acids: CASTQVGQSAGNTIYF.

This clone was found once. The V call is TRBV19, the J call TRBJ2-3, with a possible D match to TRBD1 (6 bases). CDR3 length: 14 residues. Deletions cut 4 bases from V and 5 bases from J, with 13 bases between. Germline CDR1 reads LNHDA; CDR2 reads SQIVND (reference sequence). CDR3 nucleotide sequence: TGTGCCAGTAGTACCTCCACAGGGTTAGATACGCAGTATTTT. Translating gives CASSTSTGLDTQYF.

CDR3 loop: CASSLAGRGNQPQHF. CDR3 sequence (DNA): TGTGCCAGCTCACTTGCAGGGCGCGGCAATCAGCCCCAGCATTTT. The chain employs TRBV18 and TRBJ1-5; TRBD1 might be the D (5 bases). The CDR3 loop spans 15 amino acids. The ends were cut back, 4 bases at V and 2 bases at J, with 12 bases in the middle. CDR1 is KGHSH, CDR2 LQKENI, per germline.

The chain links TRBV6-6 to TRBJ2-5; 11 bases are shared with TRBD2. Germline loops: CDR1 MNHNY, CDR2 SVGAGI (reference sequence). V trimming: 6 bases; J trimming: 5 bases; junction bases outside the gene matches: 5. The CDR3 is 14 amino acids. CDR3 nucleotides: TGTGCCAGCAGGAAAACTAGCGGGAGCGAGACCCAGTACTTC. It codes for CASRKTSGSETQYF.

The rearrangement links TRBV3-1 (or the pseudogene TRBV3-2) to TRBJ2-1; D is possibly TRBD2 (6 bases). The germline CDR1 and CDR2 sequences are LGHDT and YNNKEL (reference sequence). Trimming left V 5 bases short and J 7 bases short, with 21 bases between. The CDR3 length is 16 residues. The CDR3 DNA is TGTGCCAGCAGCAAACCTCGGGAGCTCCCTGGGAATGAGCAGTTCTTC. Amino acids: CASSKPRELPGNEQFF.

The chain uses TRBV25-1 and TRBJ2-5; TRBD2 aligns across 10 bases. The germline V gene encodes CDR1 MGHDK and CDR2 SYGVNS. The CDR3 is 14 amino acids. V was clipped by 7 bases and J by 7 bases; unmatched bases: 9. CDR3: CASNLAGEPGTQYF. DNA for the CDR3: TGTGCCAGCAACCTAGCGGGGGAGCCGGGGACCCAGTACTTC. Looking up the rest from reference TRBV25-1 and TRBJ2-5 gives the full variable domain: EADIYQTPRYLVIGTGKKITLECSQTMGHDKMYWYQQDPGMELHLIHYSYGVNSTEKGDLSSESTVSRIRTEHFPLTLESARPSHTSQYLCASNLAGEPGTQYFGPGTRLLVL.

The chain carries TRBV20-1 and TRBJ2-1; TRBD2 matches at 7 bases. Germline CDR1 is DFQATT and CDR2 is SNEGSKA (reference sequence). The length of the CDR3 is 15 residues. V was pared by 3 bases and J by 3 bases, with 8 bases of the junction left unmatched. As DNA, the CDR3 is TGCAGTGCTAGTGGGTTTGGGGGGGGCTACAATGAGCAGTTCTTC. Residues: CSASGFGGGYNEQFF.

The V and J genes are TRBV10-3 and TRBJ1-1; 10 positions agree with TRBD1. The CDR3 length is 14 residues. Germline values: CDR1 ENHRY, CDR2 SYGVKD. The V and J ends lost 6 bases and 4 bases, in that order; junction bases with no gene match: 5. The CDR3 spells CAISDRGRVTEAFF. CDR3 sequence (DNA): TGTGCCATCAGCGACAGGGGGCGGGTCACTGAAGCTTTCTTT.

This clone was detected once. V gene TRBV27 combines with J gene TRBJ2-7; TRBD1 matches at 9 bases. The CDR3 runs to 15 residues. Germline V gene lookup returns CDR1 MNHEY and CDR2 SMNVEV (reference sequence). V shed 10 bases and J 3 bases; nucleotides not matched to a gene: 13. The CDR3 reads CANNSRDRVHYEQYF. In DNA form, the CDR3 reads TGTGCCAACAATTCCCGGGACAGGGTTCACTACGAGCAGTACTTC.

CDR3 sequence (DNA): TGTGCCAGCTCACGGACAGGGGGCCAAGAGACCCAGTACTTC. It specifies CASSRTGGQETQYF. The chain combines TRBV18 with TRBJ2-5, with 10 bases fitting TRBD1. The length of the CDR3 is 14 residues. In germline, CDR1 is KGHSH, CDR2 LQKENI. V was clipped by 4 bases and J by 1 base; unmatched bases: 0.

The V call is TRBV11-2, the J call TRBJ1-4; the D gene is possibly TRBD1 (6 bases). Germline V CDR1 and CDR2: SGHAT, FQNNGV. V lost 5 bases and J 0 bases, leaving 19 bases between the germline ends. The CDR3 spans 18 residues. The CDR3 DNA follows: TGTGCCAGCAGCCCCCGCGGACAGCCTCTTGCAACTAATGAAAAACTGTTTTTT. Translating gives CASSPRGQPLATNEKLFF.